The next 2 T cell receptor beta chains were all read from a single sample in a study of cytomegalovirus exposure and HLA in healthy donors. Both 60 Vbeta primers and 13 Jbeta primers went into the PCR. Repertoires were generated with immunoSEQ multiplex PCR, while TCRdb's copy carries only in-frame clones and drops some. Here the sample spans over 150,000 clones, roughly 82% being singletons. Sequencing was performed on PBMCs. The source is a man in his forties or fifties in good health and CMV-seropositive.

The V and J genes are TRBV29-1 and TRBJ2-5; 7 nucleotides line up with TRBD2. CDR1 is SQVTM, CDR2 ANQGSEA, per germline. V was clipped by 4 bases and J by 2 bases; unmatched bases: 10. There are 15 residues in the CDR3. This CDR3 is CSVAAGTTRQETQYF. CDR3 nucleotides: TGCAGCGTTGCCGCCGGGACTACGAGACAAGAGACCCAGTACTTC.

CDR3 DNA: TGTGCCAGCAGTATTGGTGGGAGCGACTCTGGAAACACCATATATTTT. Translation: CASSIGGSDSGNTIYF. J is TRBJ1-3 and V is TRBV6-6; D call uncertain. CDR1 and CDR2 from the germline V gene are MNHNY and SVGAGI (reference sequence). V lost 5 bases and J lost 0, with 14 bases in between. The CDR3 is 16 residues long.